One sample yielded the 10 T cell receptor beta chains listed below, sequenced in a study of T cell changes during pregnancy in multiple sclerosis. The data were produced by immunoSEQ multiplex PCR, yet TCRdb's version contains in-frame clones alone and is incomplete. The sample consists of approximately 60,000 clones, approximately 94% of them appearing once. Sequencing used CD8+ T cells from peripheral blood mononuclear cells, obtained in the third trimester of pregnancy. These receptors were taken from a female donor with multiple sclerosis, enrolled in a pregnancy study.

The rearrangement uses TRBV5-1 and TRBJ1-1; D is undetermined. The ends were cut back, 0 bases at V and 4 bases at J, with 22 bases in the middle. The germline gives CDR1 SGHRS, CDR2 YFSETQ. The CDR3 is made up of 18 amino acids. The CDR3 bases are TGCGCCAGCAGCTTGGCCACGGACCCTACTCTCGGGAGCACTGAAGCTTTCTTT. Protein sequence: CASSLATDPTLGSTEAFF.

The V gene is TRBV6-4, the J gene TRBJ2-1, with D possibly matching TRBD1 (6 bases). The CDR3 is made up of 12 amino acids. Per the germline V gene, CDR1 is MRHNA and CDR2 is SNTAGT. The ends were cut back, 4 bases at V and 7 bases at J, with 8 bases in the middle. The CDR3 nucleotides read TGTGCCAGCAGTGGCAGGGGAAATGAGCAGTTCTTC. This gives the protein CASSGRGNEQFF.

In this sample, this clone turned up once. The rearrangement joins TRBV29-1 to TRBJ1-2, with TRBD1 matching over 8 bases. Germline lookup yields CDR1 SQVTM and CDR2 ANQGSEA. Unmatched junction bases numbered 6, after V lost 6 bases and J lost 3 bases. This CDR3 is built from 13 residues. For the CDR3, the DNA is TGCAGCGTGATAACAGGGGGGGACTATGGCTACACCTTC. Amino acid sequence: CSVITGGDYGYTF.

This rearrangement joins TRBV5-5 to TRBJ2-7, with D tentatively TRBD1 (6 bases). Trimming took 5 bases from V and 3 from J, leaving 15 bases between them. CDR3 length: 14 amino acids. Germline CDR1 reads SGHKS; CDR2 reads YYEKEE (reference sequence). CDR3 residues: CASRLRDTLYEQYF. CDR3 in DNA: TGTGCCAGCAGACTCCGGGACACCCTCTACGAGCAGTACTTC.

The chain joins TRBV4-1 to TRBJ2-1; the match to TRBD2 covers 12 bases. Unmatched junction bases numbered 3, after V lost 5 bases and J lost 4 bases. Germline V gene sequence: CDR1 MGHRA, CDR2 YSYEKL. The CDR3 runs to 15 residues. CDR3: CASSRTSGAYNEQFF. As DNA, the CDR3 is TGCGCCAGCAGCAGGACTAGCGGGGCTTACAATGAGCAGTTCTTC.

The V and J genes are TRBV30 and TRBJ1-4, with D hard to call. The germline V gene has CDR1 GTSNPN and CDR2 SVGIG (reference sequence). V lost 1 base and J 6 bases, leaving 12 bases between the germline ends. The CDR3 runs to 14 residues. CDR3 protein: CAWSDVETYEKLFF. CDR3 DNA sequence: TGTGCCTGGAGTGATGTGGAGACTTATGAAAAACTGTTTTTT.

J is TRBJ2-7 and V is TRBV7-9; 7 nucleotides agree with TRBD2. The CDR3 totals 16 residues. The V segment lost 6 bases and the J segment 3 bases; nucleotides outside the gene matches: 14. The germline CDR1 and CDR2 sequences are SEHNR and FQNEAQ (reference sequence). The CDR3 region has the DNA TGTGCCAGCAGTTCCCCGAGCGGGACCAGCAACTACGAGCAGTACTTC. Amino acid sequence: CASSSPSGTSNYEQYF.

The CDR3 DNA sequence: TGTGCCAGCAGTTTACCCCGTCGGTCTGGTGATACGCAGTATTTT. Encoded protein: CASSLPRRSGDTQYF. The chain links TRBV28 to TRBJ2-3; D unclear. Germline V lookup: CDR1 MDHEN, CDR2 SYDVKM. The CDR3 is made up of 15 amino acids. V gave up 2 bases and J gave up 6 bases, with 15 bases separating them.

V usage is TRBV7-2 and J usage is TRBJ2-4; 7 bases line up with TRBD2. V trimming: 6 bases; J trimming: 1 base; junction bases outside the gene matches: 6. From germline, CDR1 is SGHTA and CDR2 FQGNSA. The CDR3 covers 15 residues. The CDR3 DNA follows: TGTGCCAGCAGTCTCGGGGACTATGCCAAAAACATTCAGTACTTC. Residues: CASSLGDYAKNIQYF.

The genes are TRBV28 and TRBJ2-4, with TRBD1 as a possible D gene (5 bases). The V and J ends lost 6 bases and 9 bases respectively, with 21 bases between them. This CDR3 has 15 amino acids. Germline CDR1 reads MDHEN; CDR2 reads SYDVKM. CDR3 sequence (DNA): TGTGCCAGCAGACCAATAGGGGTTGGGGTAGGCATTCAGTACTTC. Protein product: CASRPIGVGVGIQYF.